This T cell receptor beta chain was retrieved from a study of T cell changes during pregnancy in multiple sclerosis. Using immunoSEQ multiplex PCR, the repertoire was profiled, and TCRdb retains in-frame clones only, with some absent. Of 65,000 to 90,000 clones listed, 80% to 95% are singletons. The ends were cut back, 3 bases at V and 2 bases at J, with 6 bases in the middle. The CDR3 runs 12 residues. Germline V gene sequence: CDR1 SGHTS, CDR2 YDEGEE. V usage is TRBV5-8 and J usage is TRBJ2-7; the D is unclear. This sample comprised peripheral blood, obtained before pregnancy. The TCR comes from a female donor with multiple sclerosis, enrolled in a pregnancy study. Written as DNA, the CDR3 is TGTGCCAGCAGCTGGTCGGCCTACGAGCAGTACTTC. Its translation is CASSWSAYEQYF.